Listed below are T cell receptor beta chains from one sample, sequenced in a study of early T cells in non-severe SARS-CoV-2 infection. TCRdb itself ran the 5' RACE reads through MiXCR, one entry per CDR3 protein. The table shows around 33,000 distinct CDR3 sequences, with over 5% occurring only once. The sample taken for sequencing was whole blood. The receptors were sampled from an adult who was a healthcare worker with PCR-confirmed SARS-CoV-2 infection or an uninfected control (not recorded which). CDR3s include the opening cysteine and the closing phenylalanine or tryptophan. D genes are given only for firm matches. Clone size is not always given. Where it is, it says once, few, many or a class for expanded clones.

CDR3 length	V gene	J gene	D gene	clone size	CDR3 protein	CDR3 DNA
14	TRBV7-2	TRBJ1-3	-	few	CASSFSFSGNTIYF	TGTGCCAGCAGCTTTTCTTTCTCTGGAAACACCATATATTTT
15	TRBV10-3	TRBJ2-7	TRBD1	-	CAITRPGQVHYEQYF	TGTGCCATCACTCGACCGGGACAGGTCCATTACGAGCAGTACTTC
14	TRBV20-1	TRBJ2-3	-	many	CSACYFASTDTQYF	TGCAGTGCTTGTTACTTCGCTAGCACAGATACGCAGTATTTT
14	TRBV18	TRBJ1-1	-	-	CASFNRNMNTEAFF	TGTGCCAGCTTCAACAGGAACATGAACACTGAAGCTTTCTTT
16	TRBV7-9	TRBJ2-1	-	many	CASRGAGTSLVYEQFF	TGTGCCAGCAGGGGGGCCGGGACCTCGCTTGTCTATGAGCAGTTCTTC
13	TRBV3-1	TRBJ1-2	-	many	CASSSGTHYGYTF	TGTGCCAGCAGCTCCGGGACGCACTATGGCTACACCTTC
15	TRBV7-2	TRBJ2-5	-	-	CASSRLGGIQETQYF	TGTGCCAGCAGCCGACTCGGTGGGATACAAGAGACCCAGTACTTC
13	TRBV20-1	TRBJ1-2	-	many	CSARVRSSHGYTF	TGCAGTGCTAGAGTCAGGTCATCCCATGGCTACACCTTC
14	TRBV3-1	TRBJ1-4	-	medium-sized	CASSLWGAREKLFF	TGTGCCAGCAGCCTATGGGGGGCGAGGGAAAAACTGTTTTTT
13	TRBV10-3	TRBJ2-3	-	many	CAISEDSTDTQYF	TGTGCCATCAGTGAGGACTCCACAGATACGCAGTATTTT
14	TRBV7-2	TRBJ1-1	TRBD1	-	CASRPTGVNTEAFF	TGTGCCAGCAGGCCGACAGGGGTGAACACTGAAGCTTTCTTT
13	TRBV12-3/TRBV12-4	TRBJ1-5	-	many	CASSSQGREPQHF	TGTGCCAGCAGTTCACAGGGTAGAGAGCCCCAGCATTTT
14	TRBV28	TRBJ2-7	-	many	CASSSFSGSYEQYF	TGTGCCAGCAGTTCTTTTAGCGGCTCCTACGAGCAGTACTTC
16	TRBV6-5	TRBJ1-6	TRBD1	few	CASGAGDSRYNSPLHF	TGTGCCAGCGGAGCAGGGGACAGCCGTTATAATTCACCCCTCCACTTT
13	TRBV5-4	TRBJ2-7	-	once	CASSLGVGNEQYF	TGTGCCAGCAGCTTGGGAGTAGGTAACGAGCAGTACTTC
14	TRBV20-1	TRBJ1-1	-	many	CSASPFHPNTEAFF	TGCAGTGCTTCACCCTTCCACCCTAACACTGAAGCTTTCTTT
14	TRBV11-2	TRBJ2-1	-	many	CASSFGGPYNEQFF	TGTGCCAGCAGCTTCGGGGGTCCCTACAATGAGCAGTTCTTC
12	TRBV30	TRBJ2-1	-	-	CAWSLAGHEQFF	TGTGCCTGGAGCCTGGCAGGCCATGAGCAGTTCTTC
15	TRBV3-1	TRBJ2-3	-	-	CASSQDGGRTDTQYF	TGTGCCAGCAGCCAAGATGGGGGGCGTACAGATACGCAGTATTTT
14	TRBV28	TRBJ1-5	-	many	CASQNRGGNQPQHF	TGTGCCAGCCAGAACCGAGGTGGCAATCAGCCCCAGCATTTT
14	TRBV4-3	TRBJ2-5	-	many	CASSQEQGIETQYF	TGCGCCAGCAGCCAAGAACAGGGTATAGAGACCCAGTACTTC
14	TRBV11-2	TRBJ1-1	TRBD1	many	CASSPRQGGTEAFF	TGTGCCAGCAGCCCCCGACAGGGGGGGACTGAAGCTTTCTTT
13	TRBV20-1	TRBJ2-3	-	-	CSARDQGRDTQYF	TGCAGTGCTAGAGATCAGGGGAGGGATACGCAGTATTTT
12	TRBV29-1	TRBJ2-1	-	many	CSVEARGNEQFF	TGCAGCGTTGAGGCACGAGGGAATGAGCAGTTCTTC
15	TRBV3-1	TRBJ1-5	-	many	CASSQDAAGAQPQHF	TGTGCCAGCAGCCAAGATGCAGCGGGAGCCCAGCCCCAGCATTTT
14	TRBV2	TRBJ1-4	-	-	CASGEREGREKLFF	TGTGCCAGCGGGGAGAGGGAGGGACGTGAAAAACTGTTTTTT
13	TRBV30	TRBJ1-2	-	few	CAWTSDANYGYTF	TGTGCCTGGACTTCAGACGCTAACTATGGCTACACCTTC
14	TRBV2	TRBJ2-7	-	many	CASSVTAGEYEQYF	TGTGCCAGCAGTGTAACGGCAGGGGAGTACGAGCAGTACTTC
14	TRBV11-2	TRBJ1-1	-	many	CASSTDIMNTEAFF	TGTGCCAGCAGCACGGACATCATGAACACTGAAGCTTTCTTT
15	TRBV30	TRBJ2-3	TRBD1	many	CAWTTGTDFTDTQYF	TGTGCCTGGACCACCGGGACAGATTTCACAGATACGCAGTATTTT
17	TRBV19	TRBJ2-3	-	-	CASSIEGGPGSTDTQYF	TGTGCCAGTAGTATAGAGGGGGGCCCCGGAAGCACAGATACGCAGTATTTT
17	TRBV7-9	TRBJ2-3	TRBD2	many	CASSPSRLAGSTDTQYF	TGTGCCAGCAGCCCCTCACGACTAGCGGGGAGCACAGATACGCAGTATTTT
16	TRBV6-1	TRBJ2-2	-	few	CASSRITGPGTGELFF	TGTGCCAGCAGTCGTATCACAGGGCCAGGCACCGGGGAGCTGTTTTTT
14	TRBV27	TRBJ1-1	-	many	CASSPGLLNTEAFF	TGTGCCAGCAGTCCCGGACTGCTGAACACTGAAGCTTTCTTT
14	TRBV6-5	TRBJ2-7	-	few	CASRRATASYEQYF	TGTGCCAGCAGGCGAGCGACTGCGTCCTACGAGCAGTACTTC
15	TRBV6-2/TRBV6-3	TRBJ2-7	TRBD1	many	CASSPRTGGTYEQYF	TGTGCCAGCAGTCCCAGGACAGGGGGGACCTACGAGCAGTACTTC
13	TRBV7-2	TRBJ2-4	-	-	CASSLGQSNIQYF	TGTGCCAGCAGCTTGGGGCAGTCGAACATTCAGTACTTC
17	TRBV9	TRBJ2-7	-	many	CASSPKEGQIKGYEQYF	TGTGCCAGCAGCCCGAAGGAGGGACAGATCAAGGGCTACGAGCAGTACTTC
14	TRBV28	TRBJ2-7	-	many	CASSSAQGFYEQYF	TGTGCCAGCAGCAGCGCCCAGGGTTTCTACGAGCAGTACTTC
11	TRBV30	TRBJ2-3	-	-	CAWDSYDTQYF	TGTGCCTGGGACTCCTATGATACGCAGTATTTT